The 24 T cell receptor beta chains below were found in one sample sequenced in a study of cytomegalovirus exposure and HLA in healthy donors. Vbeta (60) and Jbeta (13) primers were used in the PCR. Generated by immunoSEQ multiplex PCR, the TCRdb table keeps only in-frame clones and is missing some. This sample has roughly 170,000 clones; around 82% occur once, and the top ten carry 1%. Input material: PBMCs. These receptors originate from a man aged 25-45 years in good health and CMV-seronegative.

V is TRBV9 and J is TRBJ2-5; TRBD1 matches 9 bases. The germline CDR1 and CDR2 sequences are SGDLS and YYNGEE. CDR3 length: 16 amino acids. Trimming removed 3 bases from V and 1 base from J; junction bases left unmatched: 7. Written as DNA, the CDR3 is TGTGCCAGCAGCGCCGGGACAGGGACTTTCCAAGAGACCCAGTACTTC. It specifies CASSAGTGTFQETQYF.

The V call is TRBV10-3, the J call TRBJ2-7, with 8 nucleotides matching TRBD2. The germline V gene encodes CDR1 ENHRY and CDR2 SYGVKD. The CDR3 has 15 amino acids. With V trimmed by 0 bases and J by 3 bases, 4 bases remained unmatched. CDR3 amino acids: CAISESSGSLYEQYF. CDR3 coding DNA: TGTGCCATCAGTGAGTCGAGCGGGAGTCTCTACGAGCAGTACTTC.

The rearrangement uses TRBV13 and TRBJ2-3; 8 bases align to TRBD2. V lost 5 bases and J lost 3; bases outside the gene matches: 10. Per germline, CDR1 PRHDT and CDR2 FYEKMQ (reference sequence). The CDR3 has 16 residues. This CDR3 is CASSPLGGGTTDTQYF. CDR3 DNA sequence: TGTGCCAGCAGCCCTCTGGGCGGGGGGACGACAGATACGCAGTATTTT.

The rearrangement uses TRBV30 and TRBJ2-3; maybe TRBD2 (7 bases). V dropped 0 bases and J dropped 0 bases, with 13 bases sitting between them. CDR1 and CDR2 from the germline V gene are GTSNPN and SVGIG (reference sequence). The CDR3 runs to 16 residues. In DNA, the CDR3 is TGTGCCTGGAGTGTGTTTGCGGGGGCAAGCACAGATACGCAGTATTTT. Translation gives CAWSVFAGASTDTQYF.

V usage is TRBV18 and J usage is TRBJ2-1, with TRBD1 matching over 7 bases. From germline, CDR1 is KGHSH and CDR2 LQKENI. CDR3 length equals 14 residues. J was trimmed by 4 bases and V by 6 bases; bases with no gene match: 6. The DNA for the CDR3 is TGTGCCAGCTCGCCGGGACAGATATACAATGAGCAGTTCTTC. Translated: CASSPGQIYNEQFF.

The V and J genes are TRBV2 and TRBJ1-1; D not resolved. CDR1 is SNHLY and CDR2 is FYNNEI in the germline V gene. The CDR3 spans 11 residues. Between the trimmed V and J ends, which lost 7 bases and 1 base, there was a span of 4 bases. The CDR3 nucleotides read TGTGCCAGCACCAGGAACACTGAAGCTTTCTTT. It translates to CASTRNTEAFF.

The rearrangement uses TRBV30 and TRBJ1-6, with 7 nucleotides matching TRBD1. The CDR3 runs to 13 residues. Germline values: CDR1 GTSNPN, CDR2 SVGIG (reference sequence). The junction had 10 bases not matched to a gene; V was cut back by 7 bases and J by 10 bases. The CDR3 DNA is TGTGCCTTCTCGACAGGGTTAGGATCACCCCTCCACTTT. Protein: CAFSTGLGSPLHF.

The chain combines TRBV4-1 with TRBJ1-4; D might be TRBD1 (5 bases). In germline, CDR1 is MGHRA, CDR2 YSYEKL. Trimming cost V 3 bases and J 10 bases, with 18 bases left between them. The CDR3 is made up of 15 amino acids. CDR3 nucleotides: TGCGCCAGCAGCCACGAGGAAGAGACAGTAGGAAAACTGTTTTTT. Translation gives CASSHEEETVGKLFF.

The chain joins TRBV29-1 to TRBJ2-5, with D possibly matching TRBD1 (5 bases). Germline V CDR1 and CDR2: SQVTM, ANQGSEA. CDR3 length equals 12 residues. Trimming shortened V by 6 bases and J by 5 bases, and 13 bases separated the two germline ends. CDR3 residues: CSVPRKGETQYF. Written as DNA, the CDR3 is TGCAGCGTCCCCCGCAAGGGGGAGACCCAGTACTTC.

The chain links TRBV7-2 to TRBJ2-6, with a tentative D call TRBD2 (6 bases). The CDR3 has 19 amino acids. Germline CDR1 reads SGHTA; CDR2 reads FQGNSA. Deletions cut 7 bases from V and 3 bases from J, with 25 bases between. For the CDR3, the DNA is TGTGCCAGCAACAGACCCCTAGCGTGGGGGTTGAGTGGGGCCAACGTCCTGACTTTC. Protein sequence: CASNRPLAWGLSGANVLTF.

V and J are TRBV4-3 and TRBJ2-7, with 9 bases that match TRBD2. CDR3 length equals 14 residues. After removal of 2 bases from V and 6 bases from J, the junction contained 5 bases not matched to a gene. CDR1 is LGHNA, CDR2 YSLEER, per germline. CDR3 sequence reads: CASSQIAGVREQYF. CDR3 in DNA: TGCGCCAGCAGCCAAATAGCGGGAGTTCGCGAGCAGTACTTC.

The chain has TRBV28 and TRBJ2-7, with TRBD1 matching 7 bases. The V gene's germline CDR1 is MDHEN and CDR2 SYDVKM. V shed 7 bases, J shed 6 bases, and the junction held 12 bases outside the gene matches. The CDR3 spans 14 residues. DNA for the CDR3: TGTGCCAGCAACCCGGGACAGTCTTTGGGCGAGCAGTACTTC. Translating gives CASNPGQSLGEQYF.

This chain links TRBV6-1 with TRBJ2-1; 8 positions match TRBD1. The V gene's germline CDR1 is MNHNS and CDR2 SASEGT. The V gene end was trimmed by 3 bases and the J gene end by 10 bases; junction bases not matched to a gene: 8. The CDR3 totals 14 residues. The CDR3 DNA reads TGTGCCAGCAGTGATTGGGACAGGACAAGGGAGCAGTTCTTC. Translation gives CASSDWDRTREQFF.

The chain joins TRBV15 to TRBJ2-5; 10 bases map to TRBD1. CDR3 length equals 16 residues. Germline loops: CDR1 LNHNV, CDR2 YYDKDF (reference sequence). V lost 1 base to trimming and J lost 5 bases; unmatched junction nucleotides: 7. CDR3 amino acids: CATSRGPTGGEETQYF. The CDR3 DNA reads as TGTGCCACCAGCAGAGGCCCGACAGGGGGCGAGGAGACCCAGTACTTC.

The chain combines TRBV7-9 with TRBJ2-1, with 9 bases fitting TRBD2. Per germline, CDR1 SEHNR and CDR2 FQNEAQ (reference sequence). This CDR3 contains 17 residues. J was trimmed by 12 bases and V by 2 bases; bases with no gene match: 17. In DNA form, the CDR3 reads TGTGCCAGCAGCTTAAAATTTTTAGCGGGGGAACCCCACAGGCAGTTCTTC. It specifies CASSLKFLAGEPHRQFF. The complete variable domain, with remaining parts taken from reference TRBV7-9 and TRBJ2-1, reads DTGVSQNPRHKITKRGQNVTFRCDPISEHNRLYWYRQTLGQGPEFLTYFQNEAQLEKSRLLSDRFSAERPKGSFSTLEIQRTEQGDSAMYLCASSLKFLAGEPHRQFFGPGTRLTVL.

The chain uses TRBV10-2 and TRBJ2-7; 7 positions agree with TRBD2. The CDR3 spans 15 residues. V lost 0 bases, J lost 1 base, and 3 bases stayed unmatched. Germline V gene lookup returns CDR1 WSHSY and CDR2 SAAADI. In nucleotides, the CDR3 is TGCGCCAGCAGTGAGTCTGGGGGGGGATCCTACGAGCAGTACTTC. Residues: CASSESGGGSYEQYF.

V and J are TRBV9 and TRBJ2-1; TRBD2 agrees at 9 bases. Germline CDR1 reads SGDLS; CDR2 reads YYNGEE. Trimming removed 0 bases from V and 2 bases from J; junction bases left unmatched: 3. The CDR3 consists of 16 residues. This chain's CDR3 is CASSVVSGSPYNEQFF. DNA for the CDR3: TGTGCCAGCAGCGTAGTTAGCGGGAGCCCCTACAATGAGCAGTTCTTC.

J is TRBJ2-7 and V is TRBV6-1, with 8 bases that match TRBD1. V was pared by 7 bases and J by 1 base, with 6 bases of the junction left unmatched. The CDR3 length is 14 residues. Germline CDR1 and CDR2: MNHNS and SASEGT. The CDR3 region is CASIGTGGSYEQYF. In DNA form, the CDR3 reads TGTGCCAGCATAGGGACAGGCGGATCCTACGAGCAGTACTTC.

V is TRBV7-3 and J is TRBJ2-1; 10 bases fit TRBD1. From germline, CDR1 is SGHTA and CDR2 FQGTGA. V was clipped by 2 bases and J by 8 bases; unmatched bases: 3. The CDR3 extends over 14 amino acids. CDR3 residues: CASSLGQGVDEQFF. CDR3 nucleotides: TGTGCCAGCAGCTTAGGACAGGGGGTGGATGAGCAGTTCTTC.

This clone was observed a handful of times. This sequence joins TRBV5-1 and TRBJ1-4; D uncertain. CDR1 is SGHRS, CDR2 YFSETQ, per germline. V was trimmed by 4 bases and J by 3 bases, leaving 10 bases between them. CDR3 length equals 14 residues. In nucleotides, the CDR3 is TGCGCCAGCAGCATGACGGGATCTAATGAAAAACTGTTTTTT. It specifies CASSMTGSNEKLFF.

The CDR3 reads CASSLPHQETQYF. The CDR3 DNA is TGCGCCAGCAGCTTGCCACATCAAGAGACCCAGTACTTC. The chain recombines TRBV5-1 with TRBJ2-5; D unresolved. Germline lookup yields CDR1 SGHRS and CDR2 YFSETQ. There are 13 residues in the CDR3. Trimming stripped 1 base from V and 2 bases from J, with 6 bases between.

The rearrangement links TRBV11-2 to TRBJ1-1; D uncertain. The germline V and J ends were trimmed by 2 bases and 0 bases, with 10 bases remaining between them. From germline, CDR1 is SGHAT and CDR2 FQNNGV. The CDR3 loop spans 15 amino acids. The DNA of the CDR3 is TGTGCCAGCAGCTTATATGAGGAGATGAACACTGAAGCTTTCTTT. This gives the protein CASSLYEEMNTEAFF.

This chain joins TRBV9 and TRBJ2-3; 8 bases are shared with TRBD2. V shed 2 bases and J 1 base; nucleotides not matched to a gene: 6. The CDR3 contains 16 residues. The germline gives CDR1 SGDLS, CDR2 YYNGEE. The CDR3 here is CASSVRGAGGTDTQYF. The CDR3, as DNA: TGTGCCAGCAGCGTTCGAGGAGCGGGAGGCACAGATACGCAGTATTTT.

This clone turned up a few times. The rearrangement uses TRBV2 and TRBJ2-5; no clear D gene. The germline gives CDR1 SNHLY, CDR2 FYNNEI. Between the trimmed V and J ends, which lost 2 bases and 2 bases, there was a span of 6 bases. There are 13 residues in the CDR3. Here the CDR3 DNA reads TGTGCCAGCAGTGAATTAACTCAAGAGACCCAGTACTTC. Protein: CASSELTQETQYF.